The 18 T cell receptor beta chains given below trace back to one sample, sequenced in a study of OX40 agonist ivuxolimab in advanced cancers. Data came from immunoSEQ multiplex PCR; TCRdb stores just in-frame clones and leaves some out. The data show tens of thousands of clones, around 89% seen once. Sequencing used CD4+ or CD8+ T cells sorted from blood, obtained in a trial of the OX40 agonist ivuxolimab. Source of these receptors: an adult with an advanced solid tumor such as melanoma, head and neck, liver or kidney cancer.

The rearrangement links TRBV4-1 to TRBJ2-1, with 14 bases aligning to TRBD2. The CDR3 is 20 amino acids. Per germline, CDR1 MGHRA and CDR2 YSYEKL. The V and J ends lost 0 bases and 0 bases, in that order; junction bases with no gene match: 7. The CDR3 nucleotides read TGCGCCAGCAGCCAAGATCCGAGACTAGCGGGAGGGCCCTCCTACAATGAGCAGTTCTTC. Translation: CASSQDPRLAGGPSYNEQFF.

The genes are TRBV5-6 and TRBJ2-1, with 11 bases matching TRBD2. Germline CDR1 reads SGHDT; CDR2 reads YYEEEE. The CDR3 contains 16 residues. Unmatched junction bases numbered 6, after V lost 3 bases and J lost 4 bases. The CDR3 DNA sequence: TGTGCCAGCAGCTATGTAGCGGGAGGGTTGTACAATGAGCAGTTCTTC. Protein sequence: CASSYVAGGLYNEQFF.

The table lists this clone with a few counts. The chain is built from TRBV2 and TRBJ2-1; possible D gene TRBD1, 6 bases. This CDR3 is built from 13 residues. Germline CDR1 SNHLY, CDR2 FYNNEI. Trimming took 3 bases from V and 6 from J, leaving 9 bases between them. The CDR3 reads CASSERGGNEQFF. The CDR3 coding sequence is TGTGCCAGCAGTGAGCGAGGGGGCAATGAGCAGTTCTTC.

This clone was recorded a few times. The V call is TRBV11-2, the J call TRBJ2-1; 8 bases match TRBD2. Germline trimming cut 5 bases from V and 0 bases from J; bases unmatched to any gene: 3. There are 15 residues in the CDR3. Germline CDR1 reads SGHAT; CDR2 reads FQNNGV. The CDR3: CASSKSGSSYNEQFF. The DNA of the CDR3 is TGTGCCAGCAGCAAAAGCGGGAGCTCCTACAATGAGCAGTTCTTC.

Remarks on this clone: Other DNA variants within this sample encode the same CDR3. The rearrangement uses TRBV30 and TRBJ1-1; D is unresolved. The CDR3 runs 13 residues. Trimming took 0 bases from V and 3 from J, leaving 8 bases between them. The germline V gene has CDR1 GTSNPN and CDR2 SVGIG (reference sequence). The CDR3 loop reads CAWSVRRDTEAFF. The CDR3 bases are TGTGCCTGGAGTGTACGAAGGGACACTGAAGCTTTCTTT.

This clone occurred once. The V call is TRBV25-1, the J call TRBJ1-6, with 7 bases aligning to TRBD1. This CDR3 spans 15 amino acids. The trim removed 1 base at V and 5 bases at J, leaving 2 bases unmatched. The germline V gene has CDR1 MGHDK and CDR2 SYGVNS. This CDR3 is CASSEWGQHNSPLHF. CDR3 in DNA: TGTGCCAGCAGTGAATGGGGACAGCATAATTCACCCCTCCACTTT.

This chain joins TRBV19 and TRBJ1-5; TRBD1 is a possible D gene (5 bases). Germline assignment: CDR1 LNHDA and CDR2 SQIVND (reference sequence). V lost 5 bases and J 7 bases, leaving 15 bases between the germline ends. The CDR3 is 14 residues long. The CDR3 loop reads CASSWLGGGQPQHF. DNA for the CDR3: TGTGCCAGTAGTTGGTTGGGGGGGGGACAGCCCCAGCATTTT.

This sequence joins TRBV7-9 and TRBJ1-5; D call uncertain. The CDR3 contains 15 residues. CDR1 and CDR2 from the germline V gene are SEHNR and FQNEAQ (reference sequence). The V end lost 5 bases, the J end lost 4 bases, and 15 bases lay between the germline ends. CDR3 bases: TGTGCCAGCAGCGAGGACGGTAAAGGTAATCAGCCCCAGCATTTT. It yields the protein CASSEDGKGNQPQHF.

The chain links TRBV6-5 to TRBJ2-2; 9 bases agree with TRBD2. CDR1 and CDR2 (germline): MNHEY, SVGAGI. The CDR3 runs to 12 residues. V gave up 7 bases and J gave up 13 bases; unmatched junction bases: 7. CDR3 nucleotide sequence: TGTGCCAGCAACAAGGGTAGCGGGAGGCTGTTTTTT. Translated, it gives CASNKGSGRLFF.

The chain links TRBV13 to TRBJ2-1; 10 bases fit TRBD2. The CDR3 consists of 19 residues. CDR1 and CDR2 (germline): PRHDT, FYEKMQ (reference sequence). V shed 5 bases, J shed 1 base, and the junction held 14 bases outside the gene matches. For the CDR3, the DNA is TGTGCCAGCAGCCCCTTCTGGCTAGCGGGAGTGATATCCTACAATGAGCAGTTCTTC. It specifies CASSPFWLAGVISYNEQFF.

The chain has TRBV6-5 and TRBJ2-1; D ambiguous. V gave up 6 bases and J gave up 3 bases, with 15 bases separating them. This CDR3 has 15 residues. Germline CDR1 reads MNHEY; CDR2 reads SVGAGI. For the CDR3, the DNA is TGTGCCAGCAGCTCCACCTCGGACCGCTACAATGAGCAGTTCTTC. Amino acids: CASSSTSDRYNEQFF.

The gene calls are TRBV18 and TRBJ2-5, with D tentatively TRBD1 (6 bases). The J call could be wrong; TRBJ2-7 is a better fit for the DNA end. Germline V gives CDR1 KGHSH, CDR2 LQKENI. The CDR3 contains 14 residues. The CDR3 DNA is TGTGCCAGCTCCTCCGGGACAACTTCCTACGAGCAGTACTTC. It specifies CASSSGTTSYEQYF.

The chain carries TRBV5-1 and TRBJ2-5; D uncertain. The V gene's germline CDR1 is SGHRS and CDR2 YFSETQ. The V end was cut by 0 bases, the J end by 3 bases, with 12 bases between. The CDR3 covers 15 residues. The CDR3 nucleotides are TGCGCCAGCAGCTTGGTGGGTACCTTGGAAGAGACCCAGTACTTC. This gives the protein CASSLVGTLEETQYF.

This sequence joins TRBV9 and TRBJ2-1; TRBD2 aligns across 8 bases. Trimming took 4 bases from V and 4 from J; bases not matched to a gene: 7. This CDR3 spans 15 amino acids. Germline-derived CDR1 and CDR2 are SGDLS and YYNGEE. CDR3 sequence (DNA): TGTGCCAGCAGCCCTCCTAGCGGGTCTTACAATGAGCAGTTCTTC. The encoded protein is CASSPPSGSYNEQFF.

This clone has only a few counts. The rearrangement uses TRBV19 and TRBJ2-1; D is perhaps TRBD2 (5 bases). The germline V and J ends were trimmed by 0 bases and 5 bases, with 5 bases remaining between them. In germline, CDR1 is LNHDA, CDR2 SQIVND (reference sequence). This CDR3 spans 13 amino acids. The CDR3 coding sequence is TGTGCCAGTAGTATAGAGCGGGACAATGAGCAGTTCTTC. As protein: CASSIERDNEQFF.

This chain connects TRBV15 to TRBJ2-3; 9 bases line up with TRBD1. With V trimmed by 0 bases and J by 4 bases, 8 bases remained unmatched. The CDR3 has 17 amino acids. Germline V gene sequence: CDR1 LNHNV, CDR2 YYDKDF (reference sequence). CDR3 protein: CATSRERVGQGADTQYF. CDR3 in DNA: TGTGCCACCAGCAGAGAGAGGGTGGGACAGGGCGCAGATACGCAGTATTTT.

This clone was picked up a small number of times. The chain employs TRBV4-1 and TRBJ2-3, with unresolved D. The CDR3 sequence is 14 residues long. V lost 1 base and J lost 1, with 6 bases in between. Germline V lookup: CDR1 MGHRA, CDR2 YSYEKL. Written as DNA, the CDR3 is TGCGCCAGCAGCCAAGTAACAGGCACAGATACGCAGTATTTT. It specifies CASSQVTGTDTQYF.

The V and J genes are TRBV30 and TRBJ1-4; the D is unclear. This CDR3 region has 14 residues. With 1 base removed from V and 3 bases from J, the gap between germline ends came to 9 bases. The germline V gene encodes CDR1 GTSNPN and CDR2 SVGIG (reference sequence). Here the CDR3 reads CAWSEGSANEKLFF. Here the CDR3 DNA reads TGTGCCTGGAGTGAAGGATCTGCTAATGAAAAACTGTTTTTT.